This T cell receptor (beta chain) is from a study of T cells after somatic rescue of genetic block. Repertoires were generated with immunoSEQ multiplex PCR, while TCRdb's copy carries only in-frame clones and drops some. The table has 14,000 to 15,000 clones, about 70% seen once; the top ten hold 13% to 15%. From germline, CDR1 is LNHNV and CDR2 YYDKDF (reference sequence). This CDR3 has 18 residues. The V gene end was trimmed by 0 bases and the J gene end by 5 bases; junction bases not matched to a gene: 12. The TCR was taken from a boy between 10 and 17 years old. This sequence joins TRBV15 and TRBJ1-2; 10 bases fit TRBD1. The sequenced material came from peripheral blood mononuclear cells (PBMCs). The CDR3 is CATSREGQGLRGRYGYTF. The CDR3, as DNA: TGTGCCACCAGCAGAGAGGGACAGGGGCTTCGGGGCCGGTATGGCTACACCTTC.